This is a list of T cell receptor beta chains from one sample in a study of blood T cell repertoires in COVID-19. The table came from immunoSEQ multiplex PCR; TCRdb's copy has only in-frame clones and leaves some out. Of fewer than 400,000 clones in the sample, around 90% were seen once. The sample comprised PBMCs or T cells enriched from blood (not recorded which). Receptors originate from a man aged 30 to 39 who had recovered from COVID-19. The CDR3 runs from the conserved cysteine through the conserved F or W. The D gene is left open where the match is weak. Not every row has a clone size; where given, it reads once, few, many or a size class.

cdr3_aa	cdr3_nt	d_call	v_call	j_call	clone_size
CAWGRLISGNTIYF	TGTGCCTGGGGAAGACTCATCTCTGGAAACACCATATATTTT	NA	TRBV30	TRBJ1-3	NA
CASSVGTGGRGAFF	TGTGCCAGCAGCGTAGGCACCGGGGGGCGAGGGGCTTTCTTT	NA	TRBV9	TRBJ1-1	NA
CATTSGQNQETQYF	TGTGCCACCACCTCCGGACAGAACCAAGAGACCCAGTACTTC	NA	TRBV24-1	TRBJ2-5	NA
CASSEWPGGGYTF	TGTGCCAGCAGTGAATGGCCAGGGGGTGGCTACACCTTC	TRBD1	TRBV6-1	TRBJ1-2	NA
CASSCVGDNEQYF	TGTGCCAGCAGCTGCGTCGGGGACAACGAGCAGTACTTC	NA	TRBV7-3	TRBJ2-7	NA
CASKKRVSSYEQYF	TGTGCCAGCAAAAAGCGAGTCAGCTCCTACGAGCAGTACTTC	NA	TRBV5-8	TRBJ2-7	NA
CASSLMTHTGELFF	TGTGCCAGCAGCTTAATGACTCACACCGGGGAGCTGTTTTTT	NA	TRBV7-2	TRBJ2-2	NA
CASSSADRASLPLHF	TGTGCCAGCAGTTCCGCCGACAGGGCTAGCTTGCCCCTCCACTTT	TRBD1	TRBV6-2/TRBV6-3	TRBJ1-6	once
CATSDPGLSEQFF	TGTGCCACCAGTGATCCGGGACTCAGTGAGCAGTTCTTC	NA	TRBV24-1	TRBJ2-1	NA
CAWSPLGGTGGAEQYF	TGTGCCTGGAGTCCTTTAGGGGGGACAGGGGGCGCCGAGCAGTACTTC	TRBD1	TRBV30	TRBJ2-7	NA
CASSLGLSNYGYTF	TGTGCCAGTAGTTTGGGGCTCTCCAACTATGGCTACACCTTC	NA	TRBV19	TRBJ1-2	NA
CASSTLQERNSPLHF	TGTGCCAGCAGTACCCTACAAGAGAGGAATTCACCCCTCCACTTT	NA	TRBV6-2/TRBV6-3	TRBJ1-6	NA
CASSFGGLEAFF	TGTGCCAGCAGCTTCGGGGGGCTCGAAGCTTTCTTT	NA	TRBV5-6	TRBJ1-1	NA
CASSPWTSLSSYNEQFF	TGCGCCAGCAGCCCCTGGACTAGCCTTAGCTCCTACAATGAGCAGTTCTTC	TRBD2	TRBV5-1	TRBJ2-1	NA
CASSLGHWNEQFF	TGTGCCAGCAGCTTAGGGCATTGGAATGAGCAGTTCTTC	NA	TRBV7-3	TRBJ2-1	NA
CASSEVRGMTYEQYF	TGTGCCAGCAGTGAAGTCCGCGGGATGACCTACGAGCAGTACTTC	NA	TRBV6-1	TRBJ2-7	NA
CASRRTGRETQYF	TGTGCCAGCAGGAGGACAGGGCGGGAGACCCAGTACTTC	TRBD1	TRBV12-3/TRBV12-4	TRBJ2-5	few
CASSEHHGGSEAFF	TGTGCCAGCAGTGAGCATCATGGCGGGTCTGAAGCTTTCTTT	NA	TRBV2	TRBJ1-1	NA
CASSLYSGTNIQYF	TGTGCCAGCAGTTTATATAGCGGCACCAACATTCAGTACTTC	NA	TRBV28	TRBJ2-4	NA
CASSSMAGAQVGGEKLFF	TGCGCCAGCAGCTCAATGGCCGGTGCACAGGTCGGTGGTGAAAAACTGTTTTTT	NA	TRBV5-1	TRBJ1-4	NA
CASSRHPPGGGITGELFF	TGTGCCAGCAGCCGCCACCCTCCTGGCGGGGGTATCACCGGGGAGCTGTTTTTT	TRBD2	TRBV14	TRBJ2-2	NA
CASGGVLSEKLFF	TGTGCCAGCGGGGGGGTATTAAGTGAAAAACTGTTTTTT	NA	TRBV27	TRBJ1-4	NA
CASSGPGQGEETQYF	TGTGCCAGCAGCGGGCCGGGACAGGGGGAAGAGACCCAGTACTTC	TRBD1	TRBV7-9	TRBJ2-5	NA
CASIMRATEAFF	TGTGCCAGCATAATGCGAGCCACTGAAGCTTTCTTT	NA	TRBV2	TRBJ1-1	NA
CASSPGTDTQYF	TGTGCCAGCTCACCCGGGACAGATACGCAGTATTTT	NA	TRBV18	TRBJ2-3	few
CASSQLTGGKRLRGREQYF	TGTGCCAGCAGCCAATTGACAGGGGGCAAGAGGCTTCGAGGGAGGGAGCAGTACTTC	TRBD1	TRBV3-1/TRBV3-2	TRBJ2-7	NA
CASSPGREINTEAFF	TGTGCCAGCTCACCCGGGAGAGAGATTAACACTGAAGCTTTCTTT	NA	TRBV18	TRBJ1-1	once
CASSLGGTSYEQYF	TGTGCCAGCAGCCTCGGGGGGACCTCCTACGAGCAGTACTTC	TRBD2	TRBV3-1/TRBV3-2	TRBJ2-7	NA
CASSEQDRDGNRGNQPQHF	TGTGCCAGTAGTGAACAGGACAGGGACGGCAATCGTGGCAATCAGCCCCAGCATTTT	TRBD1	TRBV19	TRBJ1-5	NA
CASTSTDTQYF	TGTGCCAGCACGAGCACAGATACGCAGTATTTT	NA	TRBV12-3/TRBV12-4	TRBJ2-3	NA
CASSRTLNSYEQYF	TGTGCCAGCAGTAGGACACTCAACTCCTACGAGCAGTACTTC	NA	TRBV28	TRBJ2-7	NA
CASAWTEGNYGYTF	TGTGCCAGCGCCTGGACGGAGGGCAACTATGGCTACACCTTC	NA	TRBV5-6	TRBJ1-2	NA
CAISEQVTSGNTIYF	TGTGCCATCAGTGAGCAGGTCACCTCTGGAAACACCATATATTTT	NA	TRBV10-3	TRBJ1-3	NA
CAWSVLSLDTEAFF	TGTGCCTGGAGTGTACTGTCGTTGGACACTGAAGCTTTCTTT	NA	TRBV30	TRBJ1-1	NA
CASSIEGTGGRRTDTQYF	TGTGCCAGTAGTATAGAGGGGACAGGGGGTCGTCGGACAGATACGCAGTATTTT	TRBD1	TRBV19	TRBJ2-3	NA
CASSPPDRDEQYF	TGTGCCAGCAGTCCCCCTGACAGGGACGAGCAGTACTTC	TRBD1	TRBV28	TRBJ2-7	NA
CASSSPGTGNTIYF	TGTGCCAGCAGTTCCCCAGGGACAGGAAACACCATATATTTT	NA	TRBV28	TRBJ1-3	once
CATTQGLDYGYTF	TGTGCCACCACTCAGGGTCTGGACTATGGCTACACCTTC	NA	TRBV19	TRBJ1-2	once
CASRRDRNYEQYF	TGTGCCAGCAGAAGGGACAGGAACTACGAGCAGTACTTC	TRBD1	TRBV6-5	TRBJ2-7	NA
CASSQTVGDSHINEQFF	TGTGCCAGCAGCCAGACGGTGGGGGACAGCCATATCAATGAGCAGTTCTTC	TRBD1	TRBV11-2	TRBJ2-1	NA
CASSFGTPLHF	TGTGCCAGCAGTTTCGGTACACCCCTCCACTTT	NA	TRBV12-3/TRBV12-4	TRBJ1-6	NA
CASSLEQRGAEQYF	TGCGCCAGCAGCTTGGAACAGCGCGGGGCCGAGCAGTACTTC	NA	TRBV5-1	TRBJ2-7	few
CASSPRTGGRETQYF	TGTGCCAGCAGTCCCCGGACAGGGGGGCGGGAGACCCAGTACTTC	TRBD1	TRBV28	TRBJ2-5	NA
CASSPGPTNEKLFF	TGTGCCAGCAGTCCAGGTCCGACTAATGAAAAACTGTTTTTT	NA	TRBV28	TRBJ1-4	NA
CASSYSSGGNQPQHF	TGTGCCAGCAGTTACTCCTCAGGGGGAAATCAGCCCCAGCATTTT	TRBD1	TRBV6-5	TRBJ1-5	NA
CASSPARGADEKLFF	TGTGCCAGCAGCCCGGCCCGGGGGGCGGATGAAAAACTGTTTTTT	NA	TRBV4-2	TRBJ1-4	NA
CASSERLAGLTQYF	TGTGCCAGCAGTGAAAGGCTAGCGGGCCTTACGCAGTATTTT	TRBD2	TRBV6-1	TRBJ2-3	once
CASSLGTRGNTIYF	TGTGCCAGCAGTTTGGGCACAAGGGGAAACACCATATATTTT	NA	TRBV28	TRBJ1-3	NA
CASSDQIVGTGGAGNQPQHF	TGTGCCAGCAGCGACCAAATCGTCGGGACAGGGGGCGCGGGCAATCAGCCCCAGCATTTT	TRBD1	TRBV6-6	TRBJ1-5	NA
CASSIDRGVQPQHF	TGTGCCAGCTCCATCGACAGGGGGGTTCAGCCCCAGCATTTT	TRBD1	TRBV18	TRBJ1-5	NA
CASSPGTEGPGELFF	TGTGCCAGCAGTCCCGGGACAGAGGGCCCCGGGGAGCTGTTTTTT	TRBD1	TRBV28	TRBJ2-2	NA
CASSFLAGGLHEQYF	TGTGCCAGCAGCTTCCTAGCGGGGGGGCTCCACGAGCAGTACTTC	TRBD2	TRBV7-3	TRBJ2-7	NA
CAWSPPGGKLSNQPQHF	TGTGCCTGGAGTCCCCCGGGGGGGAAACTAAGCAATCAGCCCCAGCATTTT	NA	TRBV30	TRBJ1-5	few
CASSQGRGAPNYPYSNQPQHF	TGCGCCAGCAGCCAAGGACGGGGGGCCCCAAATTATCCTTATAGCAATCAGCCCCAGCATTTT	NA	TRBV4-1	TRBJ1-5	NA
CATSRGGTTYEQYF	TGTGCCACCAGCAGAGGTGGGACTACCTACGAGCAGTACTTC	TRBD2	TRBV15	TRBJ2-7	NA
CASSNMAGVLQEQYF	TGTGCCAGTAGTAATATGGCAGGGGTACTTCAAGAGCAGTACTTC	NA	TRBV19	TRBJ2-7	NA
CASSLPPGQSYNEQFF	TGTGCCAGCAGTCTCCCACCTGGACAGTCCTACAATGAGCAGTTCTTC	NA	TRBV28	TRBJ2-1	NA
CASSVDGGTVQPQHF	TGTGCCAGCAGCGTAGATGGGGGGACAGTTCAGCCCCAGCATTTT	TRBD1	TRBV9	TRBJ1-5	NA
CASSDLLGIQETQYF	TGTGCCAGCAGTGACCTACTAGGGATACAAGAGACCCAGTACTTC	NA	TRBV6-4	TRBJ2-5	NA
CASSLHATGITGELFF	TGTGCCAGCAGCTTGCACGCGACAGGGATCACCGGGGAGCTGTTTTTT	TRBD1	TRBV7-9	TRBJ2-2	NA